This is a list of T cell receptor beta chains from one sample in a study of beta chain features in type 1 diabetes. The assay was immunoSEQ multiplex PCR, and TCRdb's table has in-frame clones only and misses some. The sample lists 850,000 to 900,000 clones; about 17% were seen once. Sequences were obtained from naive CD4+ T cells from blood. Every receptor here comes from a woman aged 18-29 years in good health. Both conserved end residues are part of each CDR3.

j_call	v_call	cdr3_aa
TRBJ2-5	TRBV19	CASSPGGWGHPQETQYF
TRBJ2-2	TRBV6-5	CASSYSKRGGELFF
TRBJ2-1	TRBV5-4	CASSPVGNEQFF
TRBJ2-4	TRBV28	CASSLTLGSLVKNIQYF
TRBJ1-2	TRBV18	CASSPVEGYGYTF
TRBJ2-4	TRBV7-8	CASSLFRDSKNIQYF
TRBJ2-5	TRBV9	CASSTTSREAETQYF
TRBJ1-1	TRBV11-2	CASSSRSNPNTEAFF
TRBJ2-5	TRBV11-2	CASSLEPAGETQYF
TRBJ2-3	TRBV29-1	CSVDPGGRTDTQYF
TRBJ2-7	TRBV14	CASSLLGSIHEQYF
TRBJ1-1	TRBV5-1	CASSLEAGGPIEAFF
TRBJ2-5	TRBV9	CASIIEGFAGTYQETQYF
TRBJ1-1	TRBV6-5	CASTLGGHAEAFF
TRBJ2-7	TRBV4-1	CASSQDGLGLAGSYEQYF
TRBJ2-1	TRBV19	CASSPMRILAGPYGNEQFF
TRBJ2-7	TRBV6-5	CASSWSRDRAYEQYF
TRBJ2-2	TRBV6-1	CASSLGNTGELFF
TRBJ1-2	TRBV7-9	CASSLRGANSYTF
TRBJ2-2	TRBV27	CASSGGVGTGELFF
TRBJ1-2	TRBV25-1	CASSWDINYGYTF
TRBJ2-6	TRBV7-8	CASSKRGANGANVLTF
TRBJ2-7	TRBV27	CASSPTSGKTYEQYF
TRBJ2-1	TRBV9	CASSVGLAAYNEQFF
TRBJ2-5	TRBV4-1	CASSQGLVAGGVQETQYF
TRBJ2-2	TRBV9	CASSVGALGTGELFF
TRBJ1-2	TRBV7-9	CASSLESYGYTF
TRBJ2-2	TRBV10-3	CAITTSDTGELFF
TRBJ2-5	TRBV2	CASSEGTGIETQYF
TRBJ2-1	TRBV6-5	CASSYSTGEQFF
TRBJ2-7	TRBV10-3	CAISGSGGFSYEQYF
TRBJ1-1	TRBV5-1	CASSLASGEAFF
TRBJ2-5	TRBV7-6	CASSLLVSTSGSSGTQYF
TRBJ2-7	TRBV13	CASSLQAGGDEQYF
TRBJ2-7	TRBV5-1	CASSPGLAGGDEQYF
TRBJ2-2	TRBV7-3	CASSPRVGLAGNTGELFF
TRBJ2-3	TRBV18	CASSPSADTQYF
TRBJ1-1	TRBV2	CASSRGRGEAFF
TRBJ1-5	TRBV6-6	CASTSDSYSNQPQHF